This T cell receptor (beta chain) came from a study of T cell repertoires in cytomegalovirus infection (dated by TCRdb to between 2019 and 2020). In terms of the full investigation: Alongside well-studied HLA-B-restricted epitopes, the peptide stimulations were aimed at recently identified HLA-C-restricted CMV epitopes, whose presentation resists viral immunomodulation. The HLA type of each donor mattered for the analysis, because public TCR beta signatures pointed to carriage of CMV infection along with the matching HLA type. The research as a whole found: Carriers of CMV infection plus the relevant HLA type were discriminated by the cumulative frequency of public TCR beta family members in the study cohort and in an independent roughly 370-donor cohort. The ex vivo response was dominated by HLA-C-restricted CMV-specific TCR beta clonotypes, and the single most frequent clonotype in two of eight donors was supplied by these HLA-C-restricted clonotypes.

From the cysteine through the phenylalanine, the CDR3 covers 12 amino acids. Only the CDR3 DNA is retained, 36 bases long and in frame from the first base. CDR1 and CDR2, looked up from the germline V gene, are SGHVS and FNYEAQ. V is shortened by 2 bases, J by 8 bases, and the region joining them spans 9 bases. This clonotype was picked up many times. Its cognate antigen has yet to be identified. Base qualities are not at hand, and no much larger clone is one base apart. TCRdb names Illumina HiSeq 1500 as the instrument used. In TCRdb, the public reads were trimmed at Q25 with fastp and aligned with MiXCR, with productive beta chains retained. Rows are unified per CDR3 protein, each entry keeping the most common DNA and genes. In all, the sample holds roughly 860,000 distinct CDR3 sequences, and 30% to 35% of those were seen once. The ten largest make up around 12% of the sample. In the paper's terms, the treatment or condition label means: in vitro stimulation with specific CMV peptide epitopes to enrich CMV-specific T cells.

The sequence came from a human donor in good health (CMV status not recorded). Some clones in this sample may be carry-over from other donors' samples. The specimen comprised cultured CD8+ T cells from PBMCs, sampled from culture after CMV antigen stimulation. The rearrangement combines TRBV7-6 with TRBJ1-1; the D gene remains uncertain. The CDR3 loop reads CASSLRGSEAFF. The bases read TGTGCCAGCAGCTTACGAGGGTCGGAAGCTTTCTTT.